This T cell receptor (beta chain) was obtained from a study of breast tumors, draining lymph nodes, adjacent tissues. Whole-study findings and limits: Tumors had less TCR diversity than lymph nodes, more than nontumor tissue.

This clonotype was counted at least ten times. The antigen remains undetermined. A single record per CDR3 protein comes from TCRdb applying MiXCR to the multiplex PCR reads. The table lists roughly 120,000 distinct CDR3 sequences, 20% of them singletons, with over 3% in the top ten. Breast cancer patients provided tissue from their axillary draining lymph nodes. The germline V gene has CDR1 SQVTM and CDR2 ANQGSEA. This CDR3 is built from 13 residues. V lost 4 bases, J lost 8 bases, and 14 bases lay in between. The genes are TRBV29-1 and TRBJ2-2; D gene unclear. Source material: axillary lymph node tissue. This receptor was identified in a female donor with breast cancer. Some clones in this sample may be carry-over from other donors' samples. Here the CDR3 reads CSVGRSTRGELFF. CDR3 DNA: TGCAGCGTTGGTAGATCAACGCGGGGGGAGCTGTTTTTT.